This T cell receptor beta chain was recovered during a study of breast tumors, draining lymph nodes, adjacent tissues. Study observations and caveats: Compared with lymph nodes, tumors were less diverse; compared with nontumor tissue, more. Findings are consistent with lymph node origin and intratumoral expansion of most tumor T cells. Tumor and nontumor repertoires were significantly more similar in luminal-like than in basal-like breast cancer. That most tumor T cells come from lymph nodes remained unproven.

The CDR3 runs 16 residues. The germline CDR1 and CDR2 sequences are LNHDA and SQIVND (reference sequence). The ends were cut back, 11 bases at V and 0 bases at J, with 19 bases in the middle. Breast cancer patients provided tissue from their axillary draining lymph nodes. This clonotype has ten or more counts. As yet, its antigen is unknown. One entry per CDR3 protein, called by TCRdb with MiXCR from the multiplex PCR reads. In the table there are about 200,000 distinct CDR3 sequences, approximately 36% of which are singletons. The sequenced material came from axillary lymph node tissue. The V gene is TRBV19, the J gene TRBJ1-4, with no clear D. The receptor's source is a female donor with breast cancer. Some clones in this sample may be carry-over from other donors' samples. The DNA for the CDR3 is TGTGCCCGACAAACCACAACTACTGCAACTAATGAAAAACTGTTTTTT. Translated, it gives CARQTTTTATNEKLFF.